One sample yielded the 4 T cell receptor beta chains listed below, sequenced in a study of CXCR3-negative and CXCR3-positive naive CD8 T cells. Antigen specificity for these receptors is unknown. Study-wide results and limits: Naive cells that were CXCR3-positive had more hydrophobic TRB CDR3s (compared with CXCR3-negative naive cells).

The authors prepared UMI-labeled TRB cDNA libraries by 5' RACE. TCRdb re-called the 5' RACE reads and shows each CDR3 protein once, DNA omitted. This listing includes about 50,000 distinct CDR3 sequences. Sequenced sample: naive CXCR3+ CD8+ T cells from blood. Subset denoted: CD45RO-CCR7+CD27+CD95- naive CD8+ T cells expressing CXCR3 (TNR3+). Receptor source: a human donor in good health. Some clones in this sample may be carry-over from other donors' samples.

This chain joins TRBV28 and TRBJ1-2; TCRdb's D call of TRBD1 is untestable without DNA. The germline CDR1 and CDR2 sequences are MDHEN and SYDVKM. The CDR3 covers 15 residues. The chain's CDR3 is CASSPGFTANYGYTF.

The J gene is TRBJ1-5, the V gene TRBV4-3; TCRdb reports TRBD1, a call that lacks DNA to check it against. Germline V gene lookup returns CDR1 LGHNA and CDR2 YSLEER. CDR3 length: 15 residues. The CDR3 here is CASSQGVGVYQPQHF.

The V and J genes are TRBV27 and TRBJ1-4; TCRdb names TRBD1, which stays unverified in the absence of DNA. The V gene's germline CDR1 is MNHEY and CDR2 SMNVEV (reference sequence). The CDR3 totals 14 residues. CDR3 amino acids: CASSPGQVNEKLFF.

The J gene is TRBJ2-5, the V gene TRBV12-3 or TRBV12-4; checking the TCRdb D call of TRBD1 is not possible without DNA. The CDR3 consists of 15 residues. The CDR3 here is CASSSNRGIQETQYF.